This T cell receptor (beta chain) was recorded in a study of T cells in localized non-small cell lung cancer. The study, taken as a whole, reports: Elevated circulating T cell density in blood was associated with longer overall survival. A single tumor region was sequenced, leaving heterogeneity possible. Turning up in adjacent lung were a median approximately 60 of the top 100 tumor clones.

Libraries were prepared by immunoSEQ multiplex PCR; TCRdb keeps only in-frame clonotypes and omits some of them. The table has around 15,000 clones, roughly 91% seen once. Remarks on this clone: Antigen specificity is unknown.

This clonotype originated in a male donor older than 55 with stage II squamous cell lung carcinoma. The specimen comprised peripheral blood, sampled before any cancer treatment.

CDR3: CASSVEGTGFYEQYF. The CDR3 region has the DNA TGTGCCAGCAGCGTAGAGGGGACAGGGTTCTACGAGCAGTACTTC. This sequence joins TRBV9 and TRBJ2-7; 9 bases map to TRBD1. Germline V lookup: CDR1 SGDLS, CDR2 YYNGEE. The CDR3 covers 15 residues. Trimming at V came to 0 bases and at J to 3 bases, leaving 4 bases not matched to a gene.